These T cell receptor beta chains were read from a single sample in a study of blood T cell repertoires in COVID-19. Using immunoSEQ multiplex PCR, the repertoire was profiled, and TCRdb retains in-frame clones only, with some absent. This sample has about 50,000 clones; 85% to 95% occur once, and the top ten carry 9.7%. Sample: peripheral blood. These receptor sequences come from a woman older than 75 with acute or convalescent COVID-19. The CDR3 runs from the conserved cysteine through the conserved F or W.

J,V,length,CDR3
TRBJ1-3,TRBV5-1,15,CASSLAPDSGNTIYF
TRBJ1-4,TRBV4-3,14,CASSRAGSNEKLFF
TRBJ1-5,TRBV5-1,15,CASSLYGERSQPQHF
TRBJ2-2,TRBV4-2,17,CASSLTSVAGEAGELFF
TRBJ1-4,TRBV21-1,18,CASSKRVLGREKNEKLFF
TRBJ1-1,TRBV27,15,CASSGTGGSNTEAFF
TRBJ2-7,TRBV5-1,13,CASSSSLSYEQYF
TRBJ2-5,TRBV4-1,15,CASSQVTAGYETQYF
TRBJ1-4,TRBV30,14,CAWGNGGPGEKLFF
TRBJ2-5,TRBV7-2,16,CASSLHSGRGEGTQYF
TRBJ2-3,TRBV24-1,16,CATSDLRFSGTDTQYF
TRBJ2-7,TRBV9,14,CASSVGGQNYEQYF
TRBJ2-7,TRBV19,14,CASRVAGNSYEQYF
TRBJ2-5,TRBV30,13,CAWNPTGQETQYF
TRBJ1-4,TRBV18,17,CASSPKQGTATNEKLFF
TRBJ1-1,TRBV2,11,CASLPHTEAFF
TRBJ2-1,TRBV2,15,CASRTERGSYNEQFF
TRBJ2-1,TRBV2,15,CASRKDGITYNEQFF
TRBJ1-6,TRBV9,15,CASSVGDSRNSPLHF
TRBJ2-1,TRBV7-2,16,CASSPIGTSAYNEQFF
TRBJ2-1,TRBV4-3,15,CASSLDQAGYNEQFF
TRBJ1-6,TRBV15,18,CATSRDPINSYYNSPLHF